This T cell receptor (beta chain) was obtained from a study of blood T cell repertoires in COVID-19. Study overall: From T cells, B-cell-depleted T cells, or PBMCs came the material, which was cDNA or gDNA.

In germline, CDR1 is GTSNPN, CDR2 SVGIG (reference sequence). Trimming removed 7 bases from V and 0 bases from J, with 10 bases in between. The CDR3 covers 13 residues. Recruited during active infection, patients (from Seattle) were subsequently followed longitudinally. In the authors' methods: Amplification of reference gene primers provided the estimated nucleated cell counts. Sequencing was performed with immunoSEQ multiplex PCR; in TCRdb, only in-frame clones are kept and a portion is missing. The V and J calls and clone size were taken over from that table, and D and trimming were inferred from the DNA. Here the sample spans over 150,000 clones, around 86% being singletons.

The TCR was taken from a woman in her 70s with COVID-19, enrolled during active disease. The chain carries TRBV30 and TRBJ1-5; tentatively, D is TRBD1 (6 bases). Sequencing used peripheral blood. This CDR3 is CAYRAFSNQPQHF. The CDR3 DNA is TGTGCCTACAGGGCCTTTAGCAATCAGCCCCAGCATTTT.